Presented here are 14 T cell receptor beta chains from one specimen sequenced in a study of CD8 T cells in ankylosing spondylitis. TCRdb recomputed calls from the 5' RACE reads with MiXCR, one row per CDR3 protein. This table has tens of thousands of distinct CDR3 sequences, 7.2% appearing once. Sequences were obtained from blood, either unsorted or a sorted T cell fraction (not recorded which). Every receptor here comes from a male donor with ankylosing spondylitis or in good health (not recorded which).

This clonotype has ten or more counts. This chain links TRBV20-1 with TRBJ2-4; a weak D match, TRBD2 (6 bases). The CDR3 runs to 15 residues. CDR1 DFQATT and CDR2 SNEGSKA come from the germline V gene (reference sequence). V was cut by 3 bases and J by 9 bases, with 21 bases left in between. Written as DNA, the CDR3 is TGCAGTGCTAGTTCGGGGGAAGGGGCCGACGGCATTCAGTACTTC. Amino acids: CSASSGEGADGIQYF.

This clonotype was seen at least ten times. The chain employs TRBV12-3 or TRBV12-4 and TRBJ2-7, with TRBD1 identical over 7 bases. Losses at the gene ends were 2 bases for V and 2 bases for J; bases not matched to a gene: 0. There are 13 residues in the CDR3. DNA for the CDR3: TGTGCCAGCAGTTTACAGGGGGCCTACGAGCAGTACTTC. Translation gives CASSLQGAYEQYF.

As concerns this clonotype: This may arise from a read error, as a much more abundant clone is one base away. The V and J genes are TRBV19 and TRBJ2-1, with 8 bases matching TRBD2. With 6 bases clipped from V and 5 bases from J, the junction kept 12 bases outside the gene matches. CDR1 and CDR2 (germline): LNHDA, SQIVND (reference sequence). This CDR3 contains 16 residues. CDR3 bases: TGTGCCAGTAGGGAACCGGGACTAGTGGGAAACAATGAGCAGTTCTTC. Translating gives CASREPGLVGNNEQFF.

This clonotype was found many times. V is TRBV12-3 or TRBV12-4 and J is TRBJ2-5; D unresolved. CDR3 size: 13 residues. V lost 7 bases and J 1 base, leaving 10 bases between the germline ends. DNA of the CDR3: TGTGCCAGCAACTTTGTCGGCCAAGAGACCCAGTACTTC. It is translated as CASNFVGQETQYF.

This clonotype came up many times. The J gene is TRBJ2-5, the V gene TRBV5-8; D is ambiguous. From germline, CDR1 is SGHTS and CDR2 YDEGEE. CDR3 length: 13 residues. Trimming cost V 0 bases and J 7 bases, with 10 bases left between them. CDR3 sequence reads: CASSLDSWGTQYF. The CDR3 nucleotides read TGTGCCAGCAGCTTGGACTCGTGGGGGACCCAGTACTTC.

Many counts were recorded for this clonotype. The rearrangement links TRBV7-9 to TRBJ1-1; no definite D call. Trimming pared 4 bases from V and 4 bases from J, leaving 16 bases between. The CDR3 covers 15 residues. Germline lookup yields CDR1 SEHNR and CDR2 FQNEAQ (reference sequence). The CDR3 region is CASSSLDGLGTEAFF. The CDR3 nucleotides are TGTGCCAGCAGCTCCCTGGACGGGCTTGGCACTGAAGCTTTCTTT.

This clonotype was found many times. The V call is TRBV12-3 or TRBV12-4, the J call TRBJ2-7; TRBD2 matches at 12 bases. This CDR3 spans 14 amino acids. Losses at the gene ends were 2 bases for V and 7 bases for J; bases not matched to a gene: 3. CDR3 coding DNA: TGTGCCAGCAGTTTACTAGCGGGAGGGGGGGAGCAGTACTTC. Translation gives CASSLLAGGGEQYF.

This clonotype was recorded many times. The chain recombines TRBV12-3 or TRBV12-4 with TRBJ2-1, with D possibly TRBD1 on 6 matching bases. This CDR3 comprises 14 residues. V dropped 6 bases and J dropped 12 bases, with 21 bases sitting between them. CDR3 nucleotides: TGTGCCAGCAGCCTGGTACAGGGTAGTAAGGGGCAGTTCTTC. It specifies CASSLVQGSKGQFF.

This rearrangement joins TRBV27 to TRBJ2-1, with D perhaps TRBD2 (5 bases). Germline CDR1 reads MNHEY; CDR2 reads SMNVEV (reference sequence). The V gene lost 3 bases and the J gene lost 10 bases, with 13 bases spanning the gap. This CDR3 contains 13 residues. In DNA, the CDR3 is TGTGCCAGCAGTTTGATTAGCGCCACGGAGCAGTTCTTC. Translation gives CASSLISATEQFF.

This clonotype was seen a few times. This chain connects TRBV18 to TRBJ1-2; TRBD1 agrees at 12 bases. The CDR3 sequence is 15 residues long. The germline V gene encodes CDR1 KGHSH and CDR2 LQKENI. The V segment lost 0 bases and the J segment 7 bases; nucleotides outside the gene matches: 3. The CDR3 nucleotides are TGTGCCAGCTCACCACCGGGACAGGGGGCAGGTGGCTACACCTTC. The encoded protein is CASSPPGQGAGGYTF.

This clonotype was seen ten or more times. The chain uses TRBV9 and TRBJ2-4, with D possibly being TRBD1 or TRBD2 (5 bases each). The CDR3 extends over 16 amino acids. The germline CDR1 and CDR2 sequences are SGDLS and YYNGEE. Deletions cut 2 bases from V and 1 base from J, with 13 bases between. The CDR3 loop is CASSVGSRDAKNIQYF. In DNA form, the CDR3 reads TGTGCCAGCAGCGTGGGGTCCAGGGACGCCAAAAACATTCAGTACTTC.

Ten or more counts support this clonotype. The J gene is TRBJ2-2, the V gene TRBV6-6; D is ambiguous. The V end lost 2 bases, the J end lost 2 bases, and 0 bases lay between the germline ends. This CDR3 comprises 12 residues. Germline-derived CDR1 and CDR2 are MNHNY and SVGAGI (reference sequence). The CDR3 is CASSYNTGELFF. Written as DNA, the CDR3 is TGTGCCAGCAGTTACAACACCGGGGAGCTGTTTTTT.

This clonotype turned up a few times. The chain combines TRBV6-5 with TRBJ2-7, with 9 bases fitting TRBD2. The CDR3 spans 14 residues. Germline loops: CDR1 MNHEY, CDR2 SVGAGI. V lost 7 bases to trimming and J lost 3 bases; unmatched junction nucleotides: 7. Here the CDR3 DNA reads TGTGCCAGCATGGCTCTAGCGGGGCACTACGAGCAGTACTTC. Translating it yields CASMALAGHYEQYF.

The table lists this clonotype with many counts. This chain uses TRBV24-1 with TRBJ2-5, with 7 bases fitting TRBD1. Losses at the gene ends were 4 bases for V and 4 bases for J; bases not matched to a gene: 8. From germline, CDR1 is KGHDR and CDR2 SFDVKD. The CDR3 totals 15 residues. CDR3: CATSDRDRVGETQYF. The CDR3 region has the DNA TGTGCCACCAGTGACCGAGACAGGGTCGGAGAGACCCAGTACTTC.